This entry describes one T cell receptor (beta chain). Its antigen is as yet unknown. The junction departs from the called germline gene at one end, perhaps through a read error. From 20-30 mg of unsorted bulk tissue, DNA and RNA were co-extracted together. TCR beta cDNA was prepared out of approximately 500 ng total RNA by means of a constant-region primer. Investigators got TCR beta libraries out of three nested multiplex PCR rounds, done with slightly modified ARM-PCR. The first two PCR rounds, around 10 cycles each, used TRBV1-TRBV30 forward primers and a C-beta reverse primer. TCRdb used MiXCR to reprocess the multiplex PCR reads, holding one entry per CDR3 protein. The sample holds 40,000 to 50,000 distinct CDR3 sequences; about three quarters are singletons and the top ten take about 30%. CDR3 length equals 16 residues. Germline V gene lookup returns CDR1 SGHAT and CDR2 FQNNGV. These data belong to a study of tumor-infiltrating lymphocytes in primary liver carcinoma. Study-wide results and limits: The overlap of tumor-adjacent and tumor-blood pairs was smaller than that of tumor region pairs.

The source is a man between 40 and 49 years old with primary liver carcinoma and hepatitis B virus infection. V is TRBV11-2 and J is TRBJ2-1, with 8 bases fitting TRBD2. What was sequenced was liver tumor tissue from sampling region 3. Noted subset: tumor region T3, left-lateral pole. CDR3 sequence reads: CASNLDIGLAMGEHFF. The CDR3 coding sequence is TGTGCCAGTAACTTGGATATCGGACTAGCCATGGGTGAGCACTTCTTC.